This T cell receptor beta chain was sequenced during a study of T cell responses to AZD1222 COVID-19 vaccine. Looking at the study overall: Timing groups of about 4 and about 12 weeks for second doses were pooled. Regarding the study as a whole: White British ancestry dominated among donors, who included more females, and clonal diversity was possibly underestimated. Sampling that yielded the repertoires occurred only after the peak T cell response.

Repertoires were generated with immunoSEQ multiplex PCR, while TCRdb's copy carries only in-frame clones and drops some. Of tens of thousands of clones listed, 70% to 90% are singletons. The CDR3 loop spans 13 amino acids. V lost 5 bases, J lost 3 bases, and 11 bases lay in between. CDR1 is MNHEY and CDR2 is SVGEGT in the germline V gene. Regarding this clone: The antigen is undetermined.

The source was peripheral blood, collected on day 0 of AZD1222 vaccination. The receptor was isolated from an adult in good health. V and J are TRBV6-2 or TRBV6-3 and TRBJ2-7; D is ambiguous. CDR3 amino acids: CASSNPGNYEQYF. Written as DNA, the CDR3 is TGTGCCAGCAGTAACCCTGGGAACTACGAGCAGTACTTC.